This T cell receptor (beta chain) is from a study of blood T cell repertoires in COVID-19. Study-level information: From the United States, Italy and Spain came samples of acute and convalescent COVID-19. PBMCs, B-cell-depleted T cells, or T cells provided the cDNA or gDNA that made up the material.

Per the original data handling: Reference gene primer amplification gave nucleated cell count estimates. Libraries were prepared by immunoSEQ multiplex PCR; TCRdb keeps only in-frame clonotypes and omits some of them. Clone size and the V and J calls come from that table; the DNA yielded D and trimming. The profile shows approximately 140,000 clones, about four fifths of them singletons. The CDR3 has 13 amino acids. Trimming left V 7 bases short and J 2 bases short, with 9 bases between. CDR1 is MNHEY and CDR2 is SVGAGI in the germline V gene. Sequencing used peripheral blood. This clonotype was sampled from a human donor with acute or convalescent COVID-19. The donor label of this sample is uncertain. The chain combines TRBV6-5 with TRBJ1-3; tentative D call: TRBD1 (6 bases). For the CDR3, the DNA is TGTGCCAGCACCGAGGGGGCTGGAAACACCATATATTTT. Its translation: CASTEGAGNTIYF.